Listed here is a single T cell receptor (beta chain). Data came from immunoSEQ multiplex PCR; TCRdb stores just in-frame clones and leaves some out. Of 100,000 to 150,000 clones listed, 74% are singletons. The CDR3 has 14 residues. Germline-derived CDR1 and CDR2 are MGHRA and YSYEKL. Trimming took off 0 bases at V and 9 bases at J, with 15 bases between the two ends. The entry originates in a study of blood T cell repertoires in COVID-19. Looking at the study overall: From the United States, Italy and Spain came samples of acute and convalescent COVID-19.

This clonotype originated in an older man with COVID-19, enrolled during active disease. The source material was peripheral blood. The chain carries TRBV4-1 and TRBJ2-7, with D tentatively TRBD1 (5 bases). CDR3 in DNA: TGCGCCAGCAGCCAAGATCTAAAACAGGTCGGGCAGTACTTC. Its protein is CASSQDLKQVGQYF.